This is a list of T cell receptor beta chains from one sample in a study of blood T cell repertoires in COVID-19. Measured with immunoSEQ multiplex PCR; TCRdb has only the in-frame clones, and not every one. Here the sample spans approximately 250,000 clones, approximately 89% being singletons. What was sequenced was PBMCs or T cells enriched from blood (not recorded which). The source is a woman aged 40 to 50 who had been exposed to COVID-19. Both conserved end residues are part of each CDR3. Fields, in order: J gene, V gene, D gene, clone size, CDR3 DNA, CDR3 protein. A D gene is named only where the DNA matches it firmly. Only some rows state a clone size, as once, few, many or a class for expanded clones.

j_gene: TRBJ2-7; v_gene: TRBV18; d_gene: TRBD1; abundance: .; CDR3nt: TGTGCCAGCTCACCGACAGGGCTCTCCTACGAGCAGTACTTC; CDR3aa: CASSPTGLSYEQYF
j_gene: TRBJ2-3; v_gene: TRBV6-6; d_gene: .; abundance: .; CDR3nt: TGTGCCAGCAGTTATCCTCGGCGGGTAGATACGCAGTATTTT; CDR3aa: CASSYPRRVDTQYF
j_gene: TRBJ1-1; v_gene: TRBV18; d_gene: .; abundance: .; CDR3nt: TGTGCCAGCTCACCATGGCAGGATAACACTGAAGCTTTCTTT; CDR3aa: CASSPWQDNTEAFF
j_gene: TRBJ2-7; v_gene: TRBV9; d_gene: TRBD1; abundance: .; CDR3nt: TGTGCCAGCAGCGTAGTCCCCACACCGGGACAGGGGTCCTACGAGCAGTACTTC; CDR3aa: CASSVVPTPGQGSYEQYF
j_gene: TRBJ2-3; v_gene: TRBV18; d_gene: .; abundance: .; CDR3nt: TGTGCCAGCTCCCGATTGGGGGCGGTTAGCACAGATACGCAGTATTTT; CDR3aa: CASSRLGAVSTDTQYF
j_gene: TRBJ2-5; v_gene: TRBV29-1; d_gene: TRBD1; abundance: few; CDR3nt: TGCAGCGTTGATAGCTACAGGGGCGAGACCCAGTACTTC; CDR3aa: CSVDSYRGETQYF
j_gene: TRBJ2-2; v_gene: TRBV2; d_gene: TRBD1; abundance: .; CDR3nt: TGTGCCAGCAAGGGACAGAGAAACACCGGGGAGCTGTTTTTT; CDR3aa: CASKGQRNTGELFF
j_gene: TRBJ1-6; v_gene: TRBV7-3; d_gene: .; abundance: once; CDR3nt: TGTGCCAGCAGCCCAGCCCCACAGGGTGGTAATTCACCCCTCCACTTT; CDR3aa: CASSPAPQGGNSPLHF
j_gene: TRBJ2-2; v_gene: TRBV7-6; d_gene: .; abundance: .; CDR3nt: TGTGCCAGCAGTAAATTAGCCCCGAGACAGGTTTACACCGGGGAGCTGTTTTTT; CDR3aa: CASSKLAPRQVYTGELFF
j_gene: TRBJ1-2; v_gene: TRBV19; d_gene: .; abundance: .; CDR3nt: TGTGCCAGTTCTCGATCGGGTAACTATGGCTACACCTTC; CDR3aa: CASSRSGNYGYTF
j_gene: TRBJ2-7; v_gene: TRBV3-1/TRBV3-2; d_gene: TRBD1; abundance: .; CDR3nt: TGTGCCAGCAGCCAAGGGGCAGGGGGCTACGAGCAGTACTTC; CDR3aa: CASSQGAGGYEQYF
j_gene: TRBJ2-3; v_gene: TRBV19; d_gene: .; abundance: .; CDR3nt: TGTGCCAGTAGTATATTCGGTAGCGGAGCTCGCACAGATACGCAGTATTTT; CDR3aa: CASSIFGSGARTDTQYF
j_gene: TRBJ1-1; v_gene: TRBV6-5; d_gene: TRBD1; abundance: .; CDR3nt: TGTGCCACCGGGACAGGGGATTATGCTGAAGCTTTCTTT; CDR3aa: CATGTGDYAEAFF
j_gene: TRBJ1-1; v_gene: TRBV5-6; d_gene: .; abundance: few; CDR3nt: TGTGCCAGCAGAATGGGGGGGCTCCCCACTGAAGCTTTCTTT; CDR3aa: CASRMGGLPTEAFF
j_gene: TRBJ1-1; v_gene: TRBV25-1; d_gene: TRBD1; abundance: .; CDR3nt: TGTGCCAGCAGTGTCCAAGGGGACAGGGGAGCTTTCTTT; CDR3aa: CASSVQGDRGAFF
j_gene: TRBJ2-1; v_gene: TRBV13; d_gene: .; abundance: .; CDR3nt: TGTGCCAGCAGCTTAGTAGAGAGCCTCTCCTACAATGAGCAGTTCTTC; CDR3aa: CASSLVESLSYNEQFF
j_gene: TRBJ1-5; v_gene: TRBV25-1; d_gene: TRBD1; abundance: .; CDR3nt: TGTGCCAGCAGTGGAGGGGGCCAGCCCCAGCATTTT; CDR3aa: CASSGGGQPQHF
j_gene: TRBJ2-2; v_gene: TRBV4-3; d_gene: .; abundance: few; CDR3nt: TGCGCCAGCAGCCAAGATCCAACAGGGGAGGACACCGGGGAGCTGTTTTTT; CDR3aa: CASSQDPTGEDTGELFF
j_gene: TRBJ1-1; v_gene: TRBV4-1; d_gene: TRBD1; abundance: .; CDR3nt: TGCGCCAGCAGCCGGATGGGACAGCAGAACACTGAAGCTTTCTTT; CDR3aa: CASSRMGQQNTEAFF
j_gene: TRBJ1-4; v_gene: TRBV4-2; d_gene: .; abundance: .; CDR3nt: TGTGCCAGCAGCCAAGGGGAAGGGGAAGGTGAAAAACTGTTTTTT; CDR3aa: CASSQGEGEGEKLFF
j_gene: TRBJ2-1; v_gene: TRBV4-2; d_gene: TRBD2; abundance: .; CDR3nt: TGTGCCAGCAGCCCGATCACTAGCGGGAGGGCCTATGAGCAGTTCTTC; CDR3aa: CASSPITSGRAYEQFF
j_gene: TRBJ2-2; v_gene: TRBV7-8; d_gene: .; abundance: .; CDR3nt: TGTGCCAGCATCGAATACAGGGTGATGTCCGGGGAGCTGTTTTTT; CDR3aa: CASIEYRVMSGELFF
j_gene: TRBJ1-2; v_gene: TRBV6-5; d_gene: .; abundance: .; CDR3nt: TGTGCCAGCAGTCGAATTCAGGGGATAGATGGCTACACCTTC; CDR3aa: CASSRIQGIDGYTF
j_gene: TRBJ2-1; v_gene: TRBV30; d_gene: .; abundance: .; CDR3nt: TGTGCCTGGAGTGGTTCGGGCTACAATGAGCAGTTCTTC; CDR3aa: CAWSGSGYNEQFF
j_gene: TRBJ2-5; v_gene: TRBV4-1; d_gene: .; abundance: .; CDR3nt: TGCGCCAGCAGCCAGAGGGTTCCCCCAGAGACCCAGTACTTC; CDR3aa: CASSQRVPPETQYF
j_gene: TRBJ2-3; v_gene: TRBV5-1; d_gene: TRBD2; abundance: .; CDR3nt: TGTGCCAGCAGCTTGTATCCGGGAGGCGCAGATACGCAGTATTTT; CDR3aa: CASSLYPGGADTQYF
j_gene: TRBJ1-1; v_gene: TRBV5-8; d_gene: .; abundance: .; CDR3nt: TGTGCCAGCAGCTCCTGGGGCAGGAACACTGAAGCTTTCTTT; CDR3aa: CASSSWGRNTEAFF
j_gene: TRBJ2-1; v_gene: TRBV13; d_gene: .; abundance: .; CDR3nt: TGTGCCAGCAGCTCCCGAGGGGAGGGGGGCTACAATGAGCAGTTCTTC; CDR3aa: CASSSRGEGGYNEQFF
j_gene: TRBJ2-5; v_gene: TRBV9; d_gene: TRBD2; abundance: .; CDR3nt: TGTGCCAGCAGCTTCTCCCCTGAGCGGGGTACCCAGTACTTC; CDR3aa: CASSFSPERGTQYF
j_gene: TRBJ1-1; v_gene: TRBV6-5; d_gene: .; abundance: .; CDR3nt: TGTGCCAGCAGACCCTTTAGCACTGAAGCTTTCTTT; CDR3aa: CASRPFSTEAFF
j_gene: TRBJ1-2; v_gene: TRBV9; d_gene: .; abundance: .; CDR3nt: TGTGCCAGCAGCCCCCGGGAGGCACCTAATAACTATGGCTACACCTTC; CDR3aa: CASSPREAPNNYGYTF
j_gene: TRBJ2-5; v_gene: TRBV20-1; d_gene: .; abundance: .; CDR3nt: TGCAGTGCTCTCGTGGGGGCGGATTCGTACTTC; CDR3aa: CSALVGADSYF
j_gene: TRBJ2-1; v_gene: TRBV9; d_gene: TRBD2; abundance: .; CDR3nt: TGTGCCAGCAGCGTAGTGGGGACTAGCGGGGAGCAGTTCTTC; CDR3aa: CASSVVGTSGEQFF